This T cell receptor beta chain was identified during a study of blood T cell repertoires in COVID-19 (TCRdb year 2020). General notes on the study: Collaborator samples came from the United States, Italy and Spain and covered acute and convalescent phases of COVID-19. Nearly every sample came with metadata listing a de-identified subject ID, COVID-19 status, age in years and sex. Where available, HLA class I and class II types were obtained from metadata supplied by the sample provider rather than from assay-based typing. The samples were drawn from the first 160 participants of the ongoing ImmuneRACE study and from over a thousand subjects provided by 6 global collaborators. The repertoires were made available in a free public database intended to serve as a resource for research on the immune response to SARS-CoV-2. The dataset comprised deeply sampled blood TCRbeta repertoires from subjects exposed to, actively infected with, or recovered from COVID-19. The material from the prospective study consisted of cDNA or gDNA derived from T cells, B-cell-depleted T cells, or PBMCs.

Overall study outcomes, separate from this receptor: The amount of clinical and demographic metadata varied by source and participant and was provided uncurated.

From the cysteine up to the phenylalanine, the CDR3 has a length of 14 residues. The read is trimmed to its CDR3 DNA, 42 bases read in frame from base 1. V is cut back by 1 base and J by 7 bases, with 4 bases in the junction unmatched. Sequences SGDLS (CDR1) and YYNGEE (CDR2) are obtained from the germline V gene. Comment on this clone: Its antigen has not been determined. The record has no base qualities; no much larger clone is one base away.

Whole blood was collected in K2EDTA tubes by collaborating institutions according to the institutions' own protocols. For TCRbeta analysis, collaborators shipped samples in one of three forms: frozen whole blood, isolated PBMCs, or DNA extracted from either of those sample types. TCRbeta CDR3 regions were amplified from genomic DNA by means of the immunoSEQ Assay, a bias-controlled multiplex PCR. Per the source publication's procedure: Within the assay, amplification of reference gene primers was used to estimate how many nucleated cells each sample contained. To quantify the absolute abundance of each unique TCRbeta CDR3 rearrangement, sequence reads were collapsed and filtered. For each sample, productive Simpson clonality was calculated as the square root of Simpson's diversity index across productive rearrangements. Sourced from immuneACCESS, this table was stored by TCRdb with only in-frame sequences that have V and J called. A share of the clones is absent; for the studies checked, an unresolved V gene accounts for under half, and the remainder has no known explanation. The V and J calls and the clone size are those of that table, but D and trimming were determined from the DNA. In this sample the table shows 200,000 or so clones, around four fifths of which occur a single time. More than 5% of the sample goes to the ten largest clones.

This clonotype originated in a woman in her 30s with acute or convalescent COVID-19. Sequenced material: peripheral blood. This chain is built from TRBV9 and TRBJ2-5, with TRBD2 identical over 10 junction bases. The nucleotides are TGTGCCAGCAGCGTACTTGGACTAGCGGCGACCCAGTACTTC. It specifies CASSVLGLAATQYF.